This T cell receptor beta chain was captured in a study of T-cell reconstitution after alpha-beta-depleted transplantation in children. General study findings and limits: Several hundred graft clones that had expanded were reportedly the source of alpha-beta T cells about two months after transplant. At one year after transplant, newly produced T cells mostly accounted for T-cell counts and diversity.

The germline gives CDR1 MNHEY, CDR2 SVGEGT. The CDR3 runs 10 residues. J lost 10 bases, V lost 8 bases, and 0 bases had no gene match. Unique molecular identifiers were built into the TCRbeta library. TCRdb re-derived calls from the PCR reads in MiXCR, one entry per CDR3 protein. Altogether over 200,000 distinct CDR3 sequences are present, under 13% being singletons, with the ten largest covering about 30%. At least ten counts were recorded for this clonotype. Its specificity is unknown. This sample comprised PBMCs, obtained before TCRalphabeta/CD19-depleted stem cell transplant. The source of this sequence is a child less than two years old with acute myeloid leukemia, due to receive a stem cell transplant. The J gene is TRBJ2-1, the V gene TRBV6-2 or TRBV6-3; 9 bases align to TRBD1. The CDR3 nucleotides are TGTGCCAGCGGGACAGGGGAGCAGTTCTTC. Translating it yields CASGTGEQFF.